The 10 T cell receptor beta chains below come from one sample, sequenced in a study of CXCR3-negative and CXCR3-positive naive CD8 T cells. Study findings and constraints: CXCR3-positive naive cells carried more hydrophobic TRB CDR3s than CXCR3-negative naive cells did.

Libraries were UMI-labeled 5' RACE TRB cDNA. From the 5' RACE reads, TCRdb lists one entry per CDR3 protein and no DNA. The table lists 55,000 to 65,000 distinct CDR3 sequences. The antigens of these receptors remain unknown. The sequencing sample was made of naive CXCR3+ CD8+ T cells from blood. Subset noted: CD45RO-CCR7+CD27+CD95- naive CD8+ T cells expressing CXCR3 (TNR3+). The receptors come from a human donor in good health. Some clones in this sample may be carry-over from other donors' samples.

The chain carries TRBV7-8 and TRBJ2-2. The CDR3 has 14 amino acids. Germline CDR1 and CDR2: SGHVS and FQNEAQ. The chain's CDR3 is CASSLEGSTGELFF.

This chain connects TRBV4-3 to TRBJ2-5. The CDR3 runs to 16 residues. The germline CDR1 and CDR2 sequences are LGHNA and YSLEER. The CDR3 is CASSPPKSTWLETQYF.

The chain employs TRBV14 and TRBJ1-2; the D gene TCRdb calls, TRBD1, cannot be checked with no DNA. The CDR3 has 14 residues. Germline V gene sequence: CDR1 SGHDN, CDR2 FVKESK. The CDR3 reads CASNKQGINYGYTF.

The V call is TRBV5-5, the J call TRBJ2-7; lacking DNA, the TRBD1 call made by TCRdb goes unchecked. Germline CDR1 SGHKS, CDR2 YYEKEE (reference sequence). CDR3 length equals 15 residues. CDR3 in amino acids: CASLSPEQGGYEQYF.

The chain carries TRBV7-9 and TRBJ2-5; absent DNA, TCRdb's TRBD1 call cannot be checked. The germline CDR1 and CDR2 sequences are SEHNR and FQNEAQ (reference sequence). The CDR3 is made up of 18 amino acids. CDR3 sequence: CASSSRLGQGGGRETQYF.

The chain is built from TRBV4-2 and TRBJ1-1. CDR1 is LGHNA and CDR2 is YNFKEQ in the germline V gene. This CDR3 is 17 amino acids long. The CDR3 region is CASCQAATTGLNTEAFF.

The chain is built from TRBV12-3 or TRBV12-4 and TRBJ2-5. The CDR3 contains 11 residues. CDR3 amino acids: CASSLTETQYF.

The CDR3 is CSGQGLGLYNEQFF. The gene calls are TRBV29-1 and TRBJ2-1; TCRdb selects TRBD2, and the lack of DNA leaves this call unchecked. The CDR3 loop spans 14 amino acids. CDR1 and CDR2 (germline): SQVTM, ANQGSEA.

The chain joins TRBV2 to TRBJ2-1; the D call of TRBD1 rests on TCRdb alone, since no DNA is present to check it. This CDR3 contains 11 residues. Germline values: CDR1 SNHLY, CDR2 FYNNEI. CDR3 in amino acids: CATSDRDTLFF.

This sequence joins TRBV7-9 and TRBJ2-7; TCRdb calls TRBD1, which cannot be checked without DNA. The V gene's germline CDR1 is SEHNR and CDR2 FQNEAQ (reference sequence). The CDR3 is 13 residues long. The CDR3 spells CASSSPDRYEQYF.